This TCR beta chain originates from a study of T-cell reconstitution after alpha-beta-depleted transplantation in children. This CDR3 has 12 residues. Trimming stripped 5 bases from V and 1 base from J, with 6 bases between. The germline V gene encodes CDR1 SQVTM and CDR2 ANQGSEA. Using unique molecular identifiers, the investigators prepared the TCRbeta library. TCRdb recomputed calls from the PCR reads with MiXCR, one row per CDR3 protein. The table lists 350,000 to 500,000 distinct CDR3 sequences, around two fifths of them singletons. The sequencing used PBMCs, collected before TCRalphabeta/CD19-depleted stem cell transplant. V gene TRBV29-1 combines with J gene TRBJ2-4; D remains ambiguous. The receptor was isolated from a girl aged 2-15 years with aplastic anemia, due to receive a stem cell transplant. CDR3 region: CSVLSAKNIQYF. The CDR3 bases are TGCAGCGTTCTGAGCGCCAAAAACATTCAGTACTTC. Full variable domain (outside the CDR3, taken from reference TRBV29-1 and TRBJ2-4): SAVISQKPSRDICQRGTSLTIQCQVDSQVTMMFWYRQQPGQSLTLIATANQGSEATYESGFVIDKFPISRPNLTFSTLTVSNMSPEDSSIYLCSVLSAKNIQYFGAGTRLSVL.